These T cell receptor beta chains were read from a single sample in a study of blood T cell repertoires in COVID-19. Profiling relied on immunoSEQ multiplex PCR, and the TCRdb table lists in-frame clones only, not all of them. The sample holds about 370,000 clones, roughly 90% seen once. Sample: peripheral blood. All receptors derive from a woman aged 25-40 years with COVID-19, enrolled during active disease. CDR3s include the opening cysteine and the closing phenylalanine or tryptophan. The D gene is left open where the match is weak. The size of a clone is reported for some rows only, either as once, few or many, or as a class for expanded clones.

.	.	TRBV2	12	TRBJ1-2	CAARDTNYGYTF	TGTGCCGCCCGGGACACTAACTATGGCTACACCTTC
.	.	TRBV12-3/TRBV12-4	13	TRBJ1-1	CASSFAGDTEAFF	TGTGCCAGCAGTTTCGCAGGGGACACTGAAGCTTTCTTT
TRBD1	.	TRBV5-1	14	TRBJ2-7	CASSHGQGGGEQYF	TGCGCCAGCAGCCACGGACAGGGTGGTGGCGAGCAGTACTTC
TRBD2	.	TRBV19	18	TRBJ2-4	CASSQRLAGAWSRNIQYF	TGTGCCAGTAGTCAAAGACTAGCGGGGGCCTGGTCGAGAAACATTCAGTACTTC
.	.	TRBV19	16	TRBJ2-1	CASSPTPTSQRNEQFF	TGTGCCAGTAGCCCGACCCCAACTAGCCAGCGCAATGAGCAGTTCTTC
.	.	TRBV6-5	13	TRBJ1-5	CASSRDNSGLVTF	TGTGCCAGCAGTCGGGACAATTCGGGGCTTGTTACTTTT
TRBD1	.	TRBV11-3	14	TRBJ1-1	CASSSGAEGAVAFF	TGTGCCAGCAGCTCGGGGGCGGAGGGGGCTGTAGCTTTCTTT
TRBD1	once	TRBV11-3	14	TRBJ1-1	CASSPRDRDTEAFF	TGTGCCAGCAGCCCGAGGGACAGGGACACTGAAGCTTTCTTT
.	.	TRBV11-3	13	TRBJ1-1	CASSPGFRTEAFF	TGTGCCAGCAGCCCAGGGTTTCGTACTGAAGCTTTCTTT
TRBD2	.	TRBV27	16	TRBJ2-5	CASSPTSGRAQETQYF	TGTGCCAGCAGTCCGACTAGCGGGAGGGCCCAAGAGACCCAGTACTTC
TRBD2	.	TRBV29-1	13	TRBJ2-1	CSVAAGGSHEQFF	TGCAGCGTTGCGGCGGGGGGGAGCCATGAGCAGTTCTTC
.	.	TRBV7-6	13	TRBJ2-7	CASGIQGPGEQYF	TGTGCCAGCGGTATACAGGGTCCGGGGGAGCAGTACTTC
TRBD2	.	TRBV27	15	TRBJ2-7	CASSLLGGANYEQYF	TGTGCCAGCAGTTTATTGGGAGGGGCGAACTACGAGCAGTACTTC
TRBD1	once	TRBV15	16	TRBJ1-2	CATSRGRTGFNYGYTF	TGTGCCACCAGCAGAGGTCGGACAGGTTTTAACTATGGCTACACCTTC
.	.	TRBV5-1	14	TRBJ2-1	CASTPRTGNYEQFF	TGCGCCAGCACCCCTCGAACAGGGAACTATGAGCAGTTCTTC
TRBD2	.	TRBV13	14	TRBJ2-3	CASSESSGADTQYF	TGTGCCAGCAGCGAGTCTAGCGGGGCAGATACGCAGTATTTT
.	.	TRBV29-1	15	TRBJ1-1	CSVEDLEARARGVFF	TGCAGCGTTGAAGATCTCGAGGCCAGGGCCCGGGGGGTTTTCTTT
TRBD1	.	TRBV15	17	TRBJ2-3	CATSVGDRGLGTDTQYF	TGTGCCACCAGCGTTGGGGACAGGGGGCTCGGCACAGATACGCAGTATTTT
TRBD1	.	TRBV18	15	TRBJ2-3	CASSPGTEVGDTQYF	TGTGCCAGCTCACCCGGGACAGAAGTAGGAGATACGCAGTATTTT
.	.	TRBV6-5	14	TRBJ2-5	CASSYARGQETQYF	TGTGCCAGCAGCTACGCCCGGGGCCAAGAGACCCAGTACTTC
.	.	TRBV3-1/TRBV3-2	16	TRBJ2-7	CASSPREGQVGYEQYF	TGTGCCAGCAGCCCTAGGGAGGGACAGGTTGGCTACGAGCAGTACTTC
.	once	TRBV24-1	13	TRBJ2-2	CATSAIFSGELFF	TGTGCCACTAGCGCGATATTTAGCGGGGAGCTGTTTTTT
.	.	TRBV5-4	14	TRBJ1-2	CASSLDRGGSGYTF	TGTGCCAGCAGCCTGGATAGGGGGGGATCTGGCTACACCTTC
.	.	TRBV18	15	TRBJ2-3	CASSNRDKSTDTQYF	TGTGCCAGCTCAAACCGGGACAAATCAACAGATACGCAGTATTTT
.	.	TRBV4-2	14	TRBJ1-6	CASKGRSPWAPLHF	TGTGCCAGCAAGGGGAGGTCGCCTTGGGCACCCCTCCACTTT
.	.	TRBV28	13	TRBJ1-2	CASRPQTWEGYTF	TGTGCCAGCAGACCCCAGACCTGGGAGGGCTACACCTTC
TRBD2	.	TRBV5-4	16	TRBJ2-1	CASSLPGLAGGGEQFF	TGTGCCAGCAGCTTGCCGGGGCTAGCGGGAGGGGGTGAGCAGTTCTTC
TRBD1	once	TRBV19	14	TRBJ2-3	CASSSGQGVDTQYF	TGTGCCAGTAGTAGCGGACAGGGAGTAGATACGCAGTATTTT
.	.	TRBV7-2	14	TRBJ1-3	CASSHAREVNTIYF	TGTGCCAGCAGCCATGCCAGGGAGGTAAACACCATATATTTT
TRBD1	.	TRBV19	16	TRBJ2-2	CASSIKGQGRTGELFF	TGTGCCAGTAGTATTAAGGGACAGGGAAGGACCGGGGAGCTGTTTTTT
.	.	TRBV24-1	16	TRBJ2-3	CATSDFGGFQSDTQYF	TGTGCCACCAGTGATTTTGGGGGCTTTCAGTCAGATACGCAGTATTTT